Below, 20 T cell receptor beta chains from the same sample are listed, as sequenced in a study of CD8+ T cells in alopecia areata. As for treatment: oral pan-JAK inhibitor, 5-10 mg twice daily. Following extraction, RNA underwent reverse transcription to cDNA, which served as the sequencing template. TCRdb's table, derived via immunoSEQ multiplex PCR, lists solely in-frame clones and lacks some. The table shows roughly 99,000 clones, with around 84% occurring only once. The source was CD8+ T cells sorted from blood, collected at week 24, from a patient treated with tofacitinib. The receptors were gathered from a human donor with alopecia areata.

The gene calls are TRBV27 and TRBJ2-3; D is ambiguous. Germline CDR1 MNHEY, CDR2 SMNVEV (reference sequence). Deletions cut 0 bases from V and 5 bases from J, with 6 bases between. There are 13 residues in the CDR3. The CDR3 is CASSLSGVDTQYF. The CDR3 nucleotides read TGTGCCAGCAGTTTATCTGGGGTAGATACGCAGTATTTT.

The V call is TRBV27, the J call TRBJ1-4, with TRBD1 matching 8 bases. This CDR3 contains 17 residues. J lost 0 bases, V lost 10 bases, and 13 bases had no gene match. Germline assignment: CDR1 MNHEY and CDR2 SMNVEV (reference sequence). The CDR3 protein is CATMRTGRGTTNEKLFF. For the CDR3, the DNA is TGTGCCACAATGAGGACAGGGAGGGGTACAACTAATGAAAAACTGTTTTTT.

The gene calls are TRBV7-9 and TRBJ2-7; tentatively, D is TRBD1 (6 bases). Germline CDR1 and CDR2: SEHNR and FQNEAQ (reference sequence). Trimming took 5 bases from V and 3 from J, leaving 11 bases between them. The CDR3 loop spans 13 amino acids. The CDR3 nucleotides read TGTGCCAGCAGCCCGGACAGAGACTACGAGCAGTACTTC. This sequence encodes CASSPDRDYEQYF.

This chain uses TRBV5-1 with TRBJ1-1, with 9 bases aligning to TRBD1. Germline CDR1 and CDR2: SGHRS and YFSETQ. The CDR3 totals 13 residues. Germline trimming cut 6 bases from V and 4 bases from J; bases unmatched to any gene: 4. Here the CDR3 DNA reads TGCGCCAGCATTACGGACAGGGGCACTGAAGCTTTCTTT. It translates to CASITDRGTEAFF.

This rearrangement joins TRBV4-1 to TRBJ2-7; D uncertain. This CDR3 contains 15 residues. Trimming took off 0 bases at V and 0 bases at J, with 9 bases between the two ends. CDR1 is MGHRA, CDR2 YSYEKL, per germline. For the CDR3, the DNA is TGCGCCAGCAGCCAAGAGGACCCTAGCTCCTACGAGCAGTACTTC. Protein: CASSQEDPSSYEQYF.

The chain has TRBV13 and TRBJ2-2, with 9 bases fitting TRBD2. Germline trimming cut 0 bases from V and 3 bases from J; bases unmatched to any gene: 2. From germline, CDR1 is PRHDT and CDR2 FYEKMQ (reference sequence). The CDR3 extends over 16 amino acids. CDR3 in amino acids: CASSLGTSGYTGELFF. CDR3 coding DNA: TGTGCCAGCAGCTTAGGGACTAGCGGTTACACCGGGGAGCTGTTTTTT.

The chain has TRBV5-6 and TRBJ1-5; D is uncertain. Per the germline V gene, CDR1 is SGHDT and CDR2 is YYEEEE. Trimming left V 0 bases short and J 1 base short, with 2 bases between. The CDR3 runs to 13 residues. The CDR3 is CASSLGSNQPQHF. Here the CDR3 DNA reads TGTGCCAGCAGCTTGGGGAGCAATCAGCCCCAGCATTTT.

The chain recombines TRBV27 with TRBJ2-1; D might be TRBD2 (6 bases). CDR1 is MNHEY and CDR2 is SMNVEV in the germline V gene (reference sequence). V was shortened by 10 bases and J by 7 bases, with 14 bases between the two germline ends. The CDR3 has 12 amino acids. CDR3 bases: TGTGCCACCCGGGAGCTATCGAATGAGCAGTTCTTC. This translates into CATRELSNEQFF.

This rearrangement joins TRBV19 to TRBJ2-2; no clear D. Trimming removed 7 bases from V and 4 bases from J, with 4 bases in between. CDR3 length: 11 amino acids. Looked up from germline, CDR1 is LNHDA and CDR2 is SQIVND (reference sequence). CDR3 nucleotides: TGTGCCAGTACTCTCACCGGGGAGCTGTTTTTT. Translated, it gives CASTLTGELFF.

This clone came up a few times. Other DNA sequences in this specimen translate into the identical CDR3. The chain links TRBV7-9 to TRBJ2-5, with 10 positions matching TRBD1. V dropped 5 bases and J dropped 5; count of bases not matched to a gene: 5. The CDR3 runs 14 residues. Germline CDR1 and CDR2: SEHNR and FQNEAQ (reference sequence). CDR3 residues: CASSATGGRETQYF. The CDR3 nucleotides read TGTGCCAGCAGCGCGACAGGGGGCCGGGAGACCCAGTACTTC.

This rearrangement joins TRBV6-5 to TRBJ2-5; 9 nucleotides agree with TRBD1. The end of the DNA aligns better with TRBJ2-7, so the J call may be wrong. In germline, CDR1 is MNHEY, CDR2 SVGAGI. The CDR3 is 16 residues long. CDR3 sequence (DNA): TGTGCCAGCAGTTACTCGGGGACAGGGAGCTCCTACGAGCAGTACTTC. This translates into CASSYSGTGSSYEQYF.

The chain joins TRBV2 to TRBJ2-4; D remains unclear. V dropped 7 bases and J dropped 0 bases, with 22 bases sitting between them. The germline CDR1 and CDR2 sequences are SNHLY and FYNNEI. The CDR3 consists of 18 residues. The CDR3 here is CASIRRRSESRAKNIQYF. CDR3 DNA: TGTGCCAGCATCCGAAGGCGTTCGGAAAGCCGAGCCAAAAACATTCAGTACTTC.

The rearrangement uses TRBV12-5 and TRBJ2-5, with TRBD2 matching 9 bases. The J segment lost 4 bases and the V segment lost 2 bases, leaving 5 bases of the junction unmatched. The CDR3 sequence is 15 residues long. In germline, CDR1 is LGHNT, CDR2 FRNRAP. The CDR3, as DNA: TGTGCTAGTGGTTTGAGGATAGCGGGGGCAGAGACCCAGTACTTC. Residues: CASGLRIAGAETQYF.

The chain joins TRBV4-3 to TRBJ2-7; D assignment may be TRBD1 or TRBD2 (5 bases each). The CDR3 loop spans 16 amino acids. CDR1 LGHNA and CDR2 YSLEER come from the germline V gene. V shed 4 bases and J shed 3 bases, with 19 bases lying between them. The CDR3 region is CASSPFVGDRLYEQYF. The CDR3 DNA reads as TGCGCCAGCAGCCCCTTCGTGGGGGATCGGCTCTACGAGCAGTACTTC.

This chain uses TRBV4-2 with TRBJ2-1; 9 bases fit TRBD2. Per germline, CDR1 LGHNA and CDR2 YNFKEQ. V lost 5 bases and J lost 6; bases outside the gene matches: 8. The CDR3 sequence is 15 residues long. The CDR3 is CASSVRRGGLNEQFF. In DNA, the CDR3 is TGTGCCAGCAGCGTCAGGCGGGGGGGCCTCAATGAGCAGTTCTTC.

V usage is TRBV5-6 and J usage is TRBJ2-1; D is possibly TRBD1 or TRBD2 (6 bases each). Trimming left V 10 bases short and J 7 bases short, with 15 bases between. The CDR3 covers 12 residues. Germline V CDR1 and CDR2: SGHDT, YYEEEE. The CDR3 DNA follows: TGTGCCGGGGCCCGAGGGGGGAATGAGCAGTTCTTC. As protein: CAGARGGNEQFF.

There are a few counts of this clone. CDR3 DNA sequence: TGCAGCGTTGAAGGGGAGGGGGACGAGCAGTACTTC. Translating it yields CSVEGEGDEQYF. V usage is TRBV29-1 and J usage is TRBJ2-7, with D possibly being TRBD2 (7 bases). Trimming removed 1 base at V and 5 bases at J, with 9 bases between. This CDR3 is 12 amino acids long. Per the germline V gene, CDR1 is SQVTM and CDR2 is ANQGSEA.

The chain couples TRBV7-2 to TRBJ1-5; D gene ambiguous. Per the germline V gene, CDR1 is SGHTA and CDR2 is FQGNSA. Trimming left V 2 bases short and J 4 bases short, with 12 bases between. This CDR3 spans 15 amino acids. The CDR3 sequence is CASSLIGAGNQPQHF. The CDR3 coding sequence is TGTGCCAGCAGCTTAATAGGCGCGGGGAATCAGCCCCAGCATTTT.

The rearrangement joins TRBV13 to TRBJ2-1; D may be TRBD1 or TRBD2 (5 bases each). Per the germline V gene, CDR1 is PRHDT and CDR2 is FYEKMQ (reference sequence). Trimming removed 5 bases from V and 5 bases from J, with 10 bases in between. The CDR3 totals 13 residues. The CDR3 here is CASSREQDNEQFF. In nucleotides, the CDR3 is TGTGCCAGCAGCCGGGAACAGGACAATGAGCAGTTCTTC.

The rearrangement links TRBV7-6 to TRBJ2-7, with TRBD2 matching over 7 bases. This CDR3 comprises 15 residues. The trim removed 4 bases at V and 3 bases at J, leaving 9 bases unmatched. Germline V gene data show CDR1 as SGHVS and CDR2 as FNYEAQ. The CDR3 protein is CASSSSTGLLYEQYF. The CDR3, as DNA: TGTGCCAGCAGCTCTTCAACGGGACTACTCTACGAGCAGTACTTC. Using reference TRBV7-6 and TRBJ2-7 for the parts outside the CDR3, the full variable domain is GAGVSQSPRYKVTKRGQDVALRCDPISGHVSLYWYRQALGQGPEFLTYFNYEAQQDKSGLPNDRFSAERPEGSISTLTIQRTEQRDSAMYRCASSSSTGLLYEQYFGPGTRLTVT.